One and the same sample provided the 5 T cell receptor beta chains below, sequenced in a study of blood T cells in healthy people across ages. Sample-barcoded 5' priming and a J-beta primer mix drove a second PCR of about 6 to 11 cycles. TCRdb fed the 5' RACE reads into MiXCR, producing one record per CDR3 protein. The sample includes 650,000 to 800,000 distinct CDR3 sequences, around 42% seen only once; the top ten take roughly 18%. The sequencing sample was made of blood. The receptors shown here come from a man aged 55-75 years in good health.

The genes are TRBV2 and TRBJ2-5; D is ambiguous. Trimming removed 3 bases at V and 11 bases at J, with 10 bases between. Germline V gene sequence: CDR1 SNHLY, CDR2 FYNNEI. This CDR3 region has 11 residues. DNA for the CDR3: TGTGCCAGCAGTGAGTATACAGAGCAGTACTTC. Translating it yields CASSEYTEQYF.

The chain uses TRBV2 and TRBJ1-5; D not certain. This CDR3 is 13 amino acids long. The ends were cut back, 6 bases at V and 7 bases at J, with 13 bases in the middle. CDR1 and CDR2 (germline): SNHLY, FYNNEI. The CDR3 region is CASSPPTLQPQHF. Here the CDR3 DNA reads TGTGCCAGCAGCCCCCCAACCCTGCAGCCCCAGCATTTT.

This clonotype was counted only a few times. V gene TRBV29-1 combines with J gene TRBJ1-1; D call uncertain. CDR1 and CDR2 (germline): SQVTM, ANQGSEA. Trimming took off 7 bases at V and 5 bases at J, with 8 bases between the two ends. The CDR3 sequence is 10 residues long. The CDR3, as DNA: TGCAGCGCCGGGAGGACTGAAGCTTTCTTT. Translating it yields CSAGRTEAFF.

CDR3 residues: CATRGTQGGELFF. CDR3 nucleotide sequence: TGTGCCACCAGGGGCACACAGGGCGGGGAGCTGTTTTTT. The genes are TRBV15 and TRBJ2-2; D possibly corresponds to TRBD1 (6 bases). V was pared by 6 bases and J by 7 bases, with 12 bases between. Germline V gene data show CDR1 as LNHNV and CDR2 as YYDKDF (reference sequence). The CDR3 consists of 13 residues.

This rearrangement joins TRBV29-1 to TRBJ2-2; 8 bases are shared with TRBD2. Losses at the gene ends were 6 bases for V and 4 bases for J; bases not matched to a gene: 7. The germline V gene encodes CDR1 SQVTM and CDR2 ANQGSEA. The CDR3 spans 14 residues. As DNA, the CDR3 is TGCAGCGTAGCGGGGGTTACACGCACCGGGGAGCTGTTTTTT. This codes for CSVAGVTRTGELFF.